The clone carrying this T cell receptor beta chain was picked up a small number of times. Its cognate antigen is unknown. A sample-barcoded 5' primer and a J-beta primer mix were used in a second PCR of roughly 7 to 11 cycles. Researchers report that a template-switch adaptor with 12 random nucleotides tagged each cDNA molecule. Via MiXCR, TCRdb re-called the 5' RACE reads, giving one row per CDR3 protein. The sample gives 700,000 or so distinct CDR3 sequences, 40% to 50% of which show up once; about 32% is in the top ten. The data were taken from a study of blood T cells in healthy people across ages. Findings and limits, study-wide: Versus aged donors, long-lived donors had higher diversity and more naive CD4+ cells. The recorded TCR beta diversity per million T cells decreased in a roughly linear manner with age.

The CDR3 covers 15 residues. The V gene lost 1 base and the J gene lost 8 bases, with 17 bases spanning the gap. Per the germline V gene, CDR1 is SEHNR and CDR2 is FQNEAQ (reference sequence). The material sequenced was blood. The receptor comes from a man at least 80 years old in good health. The V gene is TRBV7-9, the J gene TRBJ1-2; D is unclear. The CDR3 protein is CASSLDFGITRGYTF. The CDR3 nucleotides are TGTGCCAGCAGCTTAGACTTCGGTATCACGCGGGGCTACACCTTC.